Below, 15 T cell receptor beta chains from the same sample are listed, as sequenced in a study of T cells expressing NK-cell markers. From the 5' RACE reads, TCRdb lists one entry per CDR3 protein and no DNA. The specimen's table records about 460,000 distinct CDR3 sequences. Sequenced sample: blood T cells: a sorted CD56 or NKG2C T cell subset, CD4+ or CD8+ T cells, or bulk PBMC T cells (not recorded which). The receptors were gathered from a woman in her forties or fifties in good health.

V and J are TRBV19 and TRBJ1-5; TCRdb's assignment of TRBD1 cannot be checked, as there is no DNA. The CDR3 consists of 16 residues. Germline V gives CDR1 LNHDA, CDR2 SQIVND (reference sequence). CDR3 residues: CASSLLQGAQNQPQHF.

The genes are TRBV3-1 and TRBJ1-1. The CDR3 covers 14 residues. Germline CDR1 LGHDT, CDR2 YNNKEL (reference sequence). CDR3: CASSPGLEHSEAFF.

V gene TRBV4-1 combines with J gene TRBJ2-2; TCRdb designates TRBD1, a call that cannot be tested without DNA. The CDR3 is made up of 18 amino acids. The germline gives CDR1 MGHRA, CDR2 YSYEKL. The CDR3 spells CASSQVPPLAGNTGELFF.

The rearrangement joins TRBV28 to TRBJ2-1; with no DNA, the TCRdb D assignment of TRBD2 cannot be verified. Germline loops: CDR1 MDHEN, CDR2 SYDVKM. The CDR3 covers 12 residues. The CDR3 loop reads CASRTIWYEQFF.

The CDR3 region is CASSLATTNYGYTF. The chain employs TRBV5-1 and TRBJ1-2. CDR1 is SGHRS, CDR2 YFSETQ, per germline. The CDR3 is made up of 14 amino acids.

V and J are TRBV7-2 and TRBJ2-7. Per the germline V gene, CDR1 is SGHTA and CDR2 is FQGNSA. CDR3 length: 16 amino acids. The CDR3 sequence is CASSLVGGRSSYEQYF.

The chain is built from TRBV14 and TRBJ1-4; TCRdb's D call of TRBD1 is untestable without DNA. From germline, CDR1 is SGHDN and CDR2 FVKESK. This CDR3 spans 14 amino acids. CDR3 sequence reads: CASSPLDRNEKLFF.

The chain combines TRBV3-1 with TRBJ2-7; with no DNA, the TCRdb D assignment of TRBD1 cannot be verified. The length of the CDR3 is 20 residues. CDR1 and CDR2 (germline): LGHDT, YNNKEL (reference sequence). CDR3 loop: CASSQDLFVGQGATGAEQYF.

The gene calls are TRBV14 and TRBJ1-4. Germline V CDR1 and CDR2: SGHDN, FVKESK. The CDR3 runs 18 residues. CDR3 sequence: CASSQDLTASGGNEKLFF.

The chain joins TRBV27 to TRBJ2-3; the TCRdb D gene call, TRBD2, has no DNA to confirm it. Germline V lookup: CDR1 MNHEY, CDR2 SMNVEV (reference sequence). CDR3 length equals 13 residues. CDR3 residues: CASMSGDTDTQYF.

V usage is TRBV19 and J usage is TRBJ1-1; TCRdb calls TRBD1, which cannot be checked without DNA. The CDR3 loop spans 14 amino acids. CDR1 LNHDA and CDR2 SQIVND come from the germline V gene (reference sequence). The CDR3 protein is CASSIPGQKPEAFF.

The chain recombines TRBV25-1 with TRBJ2-2. The germline CDR1 and CDR2 sequences are MGHDK and SYGVNS. The CDR3 spans 13 residues. The CDR3 sequence is CASSAWSAGELFF.

This chain connects TRBV7-9 to TRBJ1-5; TCRdb names TRBD1, which stays unverified in the absence of DNA. Germline V gene data show CDR1 as SEHNR and CDR2 as FQNEAQ (reference sequence). The CDR3 runs to 13 residues. The chain's CDR3 is CASSLEGTQPQHF.

The V call is TRBV5-1, the J call TRBJ2-5; TCRdb returns TRBD1, unconfirmable since there is no DNA. Germline V gene lookup returns CDR1 SGHRS and CDR2 YFSETQ. The CDR3 sequence is 15 residues long. The CDR3 sequence: CASSSSPTGQETQYF.

The V and J genes are TRBV4-1 and TRBJ2-1; the D call from TCRdb, TRBD2, cannot be confirmed without DNA. The V gene's germline CDR1 is MGHRA and CDR2 YSYEKL. This CDR3 is built from 16 residues. CDR3 sequence: CASSQEIAGAYNEQFF.